Listed here is a single TCR beta chain. The antigen it binds to is not known. One base away there is no much larger clone; base qualities are not given. This sample stems from a study of OX40 agonist ivuxolimab in advanced cancers. With respect to the entire study: Ivuxolimab, which targeted the costimulatory receptor OX40 (CD134), was an agonistic, fully human IgG2 monoclonal antibody. Intravenous ivuxolimab was administered to patients every 2 weeks at six dose levels: 0.01, 0.1, 0.3, 1.5, 3 and 10 mg/kg. Of the approximately 50 dose-escalation patients, hepatocellular carcinoma was present in roughly 19, melanoma in some 15, renal cell carcinoma in 9 and head and neck cancer in 9. The dose-escalation cohort was about 83% male with a mean age of roughly 60 years, ranging from about 20 to 85. Prior anti-PD-1, anti-PD-L1 or anti-CTLA-4 therapy was permitted, and checkpoint inhibitors had been received by about 44% of dose-escalation patients. Partial responses were achieved by three dose-escalation patients, of whom one had hepatocellular carcinoma and two had cutaneous melanoma. Peripheral TCRbeta sequencing aimed to test whether ivuxolimab altered TCR sequence diversity and caused clonal T-cell expansion. The monotherapy dose-escalation portion (N ≈ 50 patients) of the phase I ivuxolimab trial is reported in the paper.

To sequence the TCRbeta CDR3 region, genomic DNA was isolated from the sorted cells. TCRbeta CDR3 regions were sequenced using the immunoSEQ Assay. TCRdb's version of the immuneACCESS table is confined to in-frame rearrangements and falls short of the full clone set. An unresolved V gene accounts for under half of the shortfall where checked; the remainder is of unknown origin. The sample table holds tens of thousands of clones, of which over 75% were seen once. The ten largest make up 2.6% of the sample. General study outcomes and caveats: At doses of 0.1 to 3.0 mg/kg, clonal expansion of both CD4+ and CD8+ T cells in blood was seen between baseline and week 6. Low levels of normalized T-cell clonal expansion were also seen in some patients who did not respond. After ivuxolimab, more expanded clones were found on average in CD8+ T cells than in CD4+ T cells. The antigen specificity of the peripheral T cells that underwent clonal expansion was not determined. In the 0.1-3.0 mg/kg groups, partial responders were among the patients with the lowest normalized peripheral clonal expansion, particularly in CD8+ T cells.

Patients with a history of autoimmune disease or receiving systemic immunosuppression were excluded from the trial. Peripheral blood for TCR sequencing was collected from all dose cohorts at baseline, on cycle 4 day 1, and on cycle 7 day 1. Samples came from an open-label, multicenter, first-in-human phase I dose-escalation trial of ivuxolimab. Adults with locally advanced or metastatic head and neck squamous cell, hepatocellular, melanoma or renal cell carcinoma were enrolled in the trial. CD4+ and CD8+ T cells were sorted separately from peripheral blood before TCR sequencing. The sequence came from an adult with an advanced solid tumor such as melanoma, head and neck, liver or kidney cancer. Sequences were derived from CD4+ or CD8+ T cells sorted from blood, sampled in a trial of the OX40 agonist ivuxolimab.

The sequence in DNA is TGTGCCAGCAGTTTAGAGTCAGCCAATCAGCCCCAGCATTTT. Its translation is CASSLESANQPQHF. The V and J segments used are TRBV28 and TRBJ1-5; the D gene remains uncertain. V sheds 2 bases and J sheds 3 bases, leaving 8 bases between their ends. The CDR3 holds 14 amino acids from the cysteine to the phenylalanine. Of the read, only the CDR3 DNA is kept; its 42 bases are in frame from base 1. CDR1 and CDR2 are read off the germline V gene as MDHEN and SYDVKM.